This T cell receptor (beta chain) comes out of a study of T cells in Graves' hyperthyroidism and ophthalmopathy. This clonotype was detected only once. Being one base from a much bigger clone, this may be a read error. From RNA transcripts, TCR beta CDR3 regions were amplified. Using the HTBI primer set, a first-round RT-PCR was run on the TCR CDR3. TCRdb re-called the multiplex PCR reads with MiXCR, one entry per CDR3 protein. Among fewer than 600,000 distinct CDR3 sequences listed, about 15% were seen once. Sequences were obtained from blood. The sequence derives from a woman aged 18 to 35 with Graves' hyperthyroidism.

The CDR3, as DNA: TGTGTCAGCAGCTGGGGAGCGGGAGGCCCCTACAATGAGCAGTTCTTC. It translates to CVSSWGAGGPYNEQFF. The chain is built from TRBV5-4 and TRBJ2-1; 9 nucleotides align to TRBD2. The CDR3 contains 16 residues. Germline V gives CDR1 SGHNT, CDR2 YYREEE (reference sequence).